The source of this TCR beta chain is a study of blood T cells in healthy people across ages. Regarding the study as a whole: Correlation between TCR beta diversity and naive T cell percentage was strong.

The use of a sample-barcoded 5' primer and a J-beta primer mix characterized a second PCR of about 7 to 12 cycles. MiXCR was run by TCRdb on the 5' RACE reads, yielding one entry per CDR3 protein. The table shows 500,000 to 700,000 distinct CDR3 sequences, with about 30% occurring only once. Germline V gene lookup returns CDR1 DFQATT and CDR2 SNEGSKA (reference sequence). The CDR3 spans 14 residues. The trim removed 0 bases at V and 6 bases at J, leaving 4 bases unmatched. This clonotype showed up many times. Its antigen is currently unknown. Sequenced material: blood. The J gene is TRBJ2-1, the V gene TRBV20-1, with 8 bases matching TRBD2. The sequence derives from a woman over 75 in good health. The CDR3 sequence is CSARELAGGNEQFF. The CDR3 coding sequence is TGCAGTGCTAGAGAGTTGGCGGGGGGCAATGAGCAGTTCTTC.